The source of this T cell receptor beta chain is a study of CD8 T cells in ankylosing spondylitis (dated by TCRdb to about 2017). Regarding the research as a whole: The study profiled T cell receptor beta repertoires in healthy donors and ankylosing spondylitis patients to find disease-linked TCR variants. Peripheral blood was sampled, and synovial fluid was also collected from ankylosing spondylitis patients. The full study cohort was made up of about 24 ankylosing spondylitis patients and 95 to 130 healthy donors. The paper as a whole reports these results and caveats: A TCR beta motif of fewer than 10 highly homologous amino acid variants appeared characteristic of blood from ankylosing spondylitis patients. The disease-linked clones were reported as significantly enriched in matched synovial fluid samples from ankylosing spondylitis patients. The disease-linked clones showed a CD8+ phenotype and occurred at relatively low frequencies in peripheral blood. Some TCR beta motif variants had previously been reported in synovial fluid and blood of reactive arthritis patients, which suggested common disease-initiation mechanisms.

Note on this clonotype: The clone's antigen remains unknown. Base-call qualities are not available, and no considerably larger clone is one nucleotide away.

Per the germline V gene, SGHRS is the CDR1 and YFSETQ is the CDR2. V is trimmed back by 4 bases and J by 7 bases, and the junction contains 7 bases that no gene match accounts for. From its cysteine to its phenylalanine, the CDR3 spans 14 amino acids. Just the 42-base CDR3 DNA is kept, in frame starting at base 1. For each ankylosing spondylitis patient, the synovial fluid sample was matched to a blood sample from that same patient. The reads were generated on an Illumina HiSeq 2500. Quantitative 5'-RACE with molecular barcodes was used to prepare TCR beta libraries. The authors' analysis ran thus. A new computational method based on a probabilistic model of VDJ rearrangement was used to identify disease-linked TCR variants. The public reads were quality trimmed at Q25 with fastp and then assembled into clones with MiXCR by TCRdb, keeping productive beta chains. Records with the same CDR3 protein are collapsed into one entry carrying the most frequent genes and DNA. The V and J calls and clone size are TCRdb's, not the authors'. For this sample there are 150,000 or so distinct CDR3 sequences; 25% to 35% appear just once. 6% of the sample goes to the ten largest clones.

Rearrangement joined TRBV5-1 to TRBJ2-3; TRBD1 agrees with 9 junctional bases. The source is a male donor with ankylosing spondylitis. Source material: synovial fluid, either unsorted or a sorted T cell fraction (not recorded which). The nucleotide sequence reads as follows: TGCGCCAGCAGCGCGGGACAGGGAGAAAATACGCAGTATTTT. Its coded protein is CASSAGQGENTQYF.